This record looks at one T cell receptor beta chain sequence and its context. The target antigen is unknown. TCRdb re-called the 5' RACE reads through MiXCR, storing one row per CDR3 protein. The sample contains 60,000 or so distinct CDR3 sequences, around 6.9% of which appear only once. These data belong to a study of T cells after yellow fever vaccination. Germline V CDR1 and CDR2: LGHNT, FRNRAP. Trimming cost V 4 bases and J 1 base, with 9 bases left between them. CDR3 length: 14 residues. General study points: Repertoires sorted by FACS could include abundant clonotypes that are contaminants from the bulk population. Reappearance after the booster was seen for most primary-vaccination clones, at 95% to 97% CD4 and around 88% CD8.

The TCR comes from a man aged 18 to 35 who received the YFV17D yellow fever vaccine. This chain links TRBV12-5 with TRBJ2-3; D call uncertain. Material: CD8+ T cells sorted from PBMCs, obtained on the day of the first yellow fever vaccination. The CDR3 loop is CASGSQVGTDTQYF. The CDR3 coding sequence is TGTGCTAGTGGTTCGCAGGTCGGCACAGATACGCAGTATTTT.